This T cell receptor (beta chain) was retrieved from a study of T cell responses to AZD1222 COVID-19 vaccine. The CDR3 is 15 amino acids. Looked up from germline, CDR1 is SGHDN and CDR2 is FVKESK. Losses at the gene ends were 1 base for V and 4 bases for J; bases not matched to a gene: 5. Profiling relied on immunoSEQ multiplex PCR, and the TCRdb table lists in-frame clones only, not all of them. Counted here are about 180,000 clones, around 90% occurring once; the ten biggest clones make up around 2.6%. The chain joins TRBV14 to TRBJ2-5; 8 nucleotides align to TRBD1. The source is an adult in good health. The sample here was peripheral blood, taken on day 0 of AZD1222 vaccination. CDR3 bases: TGTGCCAGCAGCCAAGCCCCAGGGGGCGGAGAGACCCAGTACTTC. It is translated as CASSQAPGGGETQYF.